Below, 26 T cell receptor beta chains from the same sample are listed, as sequenced in a study of T cell repertoires in cytomegalovirus infection. TCRdb independently ran MiXCR on the reads; one entry per CDR3 protein. Among approximately 260,000 distinct CDR3 sequences, about 20% were seen once, and the ten largest hold approximately 19%. The antigens for these receptors are not known. The starting material was cultured PBMCs, obtained from culture after CMV antigen stimulation. The receptor set was obtained from a human donor in good health (CMV status not recorded). Some clones in this sample may be carry-over from other donors' samples.

This clonotype came up many times. The chain links TRBV7-2 to TRBJ1-4; D remains unclear. Germline CDR1 SGHTA, CDR2 FQGNSA. The germline V and J ends were trimmed by 4 bases and 5 bases, with 5 bases remaining between them. The CDR3 is 12 residues long. This chain's CDR3 is CASSSWNEKLFF. CDR3 sequence (DNA): TGTGCCAGCAGCTCCTGGAATGAAAAACTGTTTTTT.

This clonotype has only one observation. The chain combines TRBV6-2 or TRBV6-3 with TRBJ2-3; the match to TRBD2 covers 8 bases. The junction had 4 bases not matched to a gene; V was cut back by 4 bases and J by 4 bases. This CDR3 is built from 14 residues. CDR1 and CDR2 (germline): MNHEY, SVGEGT. The CDR3 spells CASSLREGPDTQYF. In DNA, the CDR3 is TGTGCCAGCAGTTTACGGGAGGGCCCAGATACGCAGTATTTT.

The gene calls are TRBV18 and TRBJ1-1; the D gene is possibly TRBD1 (5 bases). The length of the CDR3 is 13 residues. The V end lost 2 bases, the J end lost 4 bases, and 8 bases lay between the germline ends. Germline V gives CDR1 KGHSH, CDR2 LQKENI. CDR3: CASSPMGGTEAFF. CDR3 bases: TGTGCCAGCTCACCAATGGGGGGCACTGAAGCTTTCTTT.

The chain has TRBV11-2 and TRBJ2-5; TRBD2 is a possible D gene (6 bases). The V gene's germline CDR1 is SGHAT and CDR2 FQNNGV. The CDR3 extends over 14 amino acids. V was clipped by 1 base and J by 4 bases, with 10 bases between them. CDR3 sequence reads: CASSLGRASETQYF. DNA of the CDR3: TGTGCCAGCAGCTTAGGGAGGGCCTCAGAGACCCAGTACTTC.

This clonotype turned up a few times. This rearrangement joins TRBV24-1 to TRBJ2-4, with D hard to call. This CDR3 has 12 residues. V lost 8 bases to trimming and J lost 3 bases, with 7 bases between them. The germline gives CDR1 KGHDR, CDR2 SFDVKD. The CDR3: CATIDDKNIQYF. The CDR3 DNA is TGTGCCACCATAGATGACAAAAACATTCAGTACTTC.

This clonotype was counted many times. The V call is TRBV11-2, the J call TRBJ2-1; 15 bases are shared with TRBD2. The CDR3 loop spans 19 amino acids. Germline V gene sequence: CDR1 SGHAT, CDR2 FQNNGV. With 3 bases clipped from V and 7 bases from J, the junction kept 13 bases outside the gene matches. The CDR3 DNA sequence: TGTGCCAGCAGCTTTCTCCGGACTAGCGGGAGGGCCTTGGGAAATGAGCAGTTCTTC. Translated: CASSFLRTSGRALGNEQFF.

This sequence joins TRBV4-1 and TRBJ2-1, with 7 bases that match TRBD2. CDR1 and CDR2 (germline): MGHRA, YSYEKL. CDR3 size: 16 residues. V lost 0 bases, J lost 2 bases, and 4 bases stayed unmatched. The CDR3 sequence is CASSQEPAGTYNEQFF. CDR3 nucleotides: TGCGCCAGCAGCCAAGAACCAGCGGGGACCTACAATGAGCAGTTCTTC.

This clonotype showed up many times. This chain joins TRBV10-3 and TRBJ2-3; 8 bases match TRBD1. The CDR3 runs to 16 residues. The V gene's germline CDR1 is ENHRY and CDR2 SYGVKD. The ends lost 4 bases at V and 1 base at J; junction bases unmatched: 7. The DNA of the CDR3 is TGTGCCATCAGTGCGCCGGACAGGGCGGGCACAGATACGCAGTATTTT. It yields the protein CAISAPDRAGTDTQYF.

J is TRBJ2-1 and V is TRBV4-3; D possibly corresponds to TRBD2 (6 bases). The CDR3 is 18 amino acids. The germline CDR1 and CDR2 sequences are LGHNA and YSLEER. The germline V and J ends were trimmed by 0 bases and 0 bases, with 15 bases remaining between them. DNA of the CDR3: TGCGCCAGCAGCCAAGATCCCCTAGCGTTTAGCTCCTACAATGAGCAGTTCTTC. Translation: CASSQDPLAFSSYNEQFF.

This clonotype was seen a handful of times. The chain joins TRBV11-3 to TRBJ1-3; possible D gene TRBD1, 5 bases. The CDR3 is 16 residues long. V was clipped by 5 bases and J by 2 bases, with 16 bases between them. CDR1 and CDR2 (germline): SGHNT, YENEEA. Here the CDR3 DNA reads TGTGCCAGCAGCCACAGGCGGGGGTCTGCTGGAAACACCATATATTTT. It yields the protein CASSHRRGSAGNTIYF.

The rearrangement joins TRBV7-6 to TRBJ2-7; TRBD1 aligns across 8 bases. CDR3 length: 15 amino acids. With 1 base clipped from V and 5 bases from J, the junction kept 7 bases outside the gene matches. Looked up from germline, CDR1 is SGHVS and CDR2 is FNYEAQ. CDR3 bases: TGTGCCAGCAGCTTAGGTCAGGGGGCTCTAGACGAGCAGTACGTC. Protein product: CASSLGQGALDEQYV.

The chain links TRBV19 to TRBJ2-1; no clear D. V lost 2 bases and J 5 bases, leaving 10 bases between the germline ends. The V gene's germline CDR1 is LNHDA and CDR2 SQIVND (reference sequence). The CDR3 totals 14 residues. The CDR3 protein is CASSIRWADNEQFF. The CDR3 DNA reads TGTGCCAGTAGTATAAGGTGGGCAGACAATGAGCAGTTCTTC.

This chain links TRBV6-5 with TRBJ2-1; D may be TRBD2 (5 bases). Trimming took off 0 bases at V and 8 bases at J, with 11 bases between the two ends. This CDR3 contains 14 residues. CDR1 is MNHEY and CDR2 is SVGAGI in the germline V gene. Written as DNA, the CDR3 is TGTGCCAGCAGTTACTCGGGAGTTGGAGATGAGCAGTTCTTC. Protein: CASSYSGVGDEQFF.

This clonotype occurred a few times. This chain joins TRBV12-3 or TRBV12-4 and TRBJ2-1; D is possibly TRBD1 (5 bases). V was clipped by 7 bases and J by 3 bases, with 19 bases between them. There are 16 residues in the CDR3. DNA of the CDR3: TGTGCCAGCACCTTCGGTGGGGCGAACCTCTACAATGAGCAGTTCTTC. It is translated as CASTFGGANLYNEQFF.

This clonotype was seen a handful of times. At one end the junction does not follow the germline gene, possibly because of a read error. This chain connects TRBV24-1 to TRBJ1-1; D not resolved. In germline, CDR1 is KGHDR, CDR2 SFDVKD. The CDR3 has 13 residues. The CDR3 nucleotides are TGTGCCACCAGTGATTTGCAGGCCTCCCGGGTCACCTTT. Translation: CATSDLQASRVTF.

This clonotype was detected many times. The gene calls are TRBV7-2 and TRBJ1-1, with D perhaps matching TRBD1 (6 bases). The CDR3 covers 15 residues. V was trimmed by 0 bases and J by 5 bases, leaving 13 bases between them. Looked up from germline, CDR1 is SGHTA and CDR2 is FQGNSA. The CDR3 is CASSLAYRVWTEAFF. In nucleotides, the CDR3 is TGTGCCAGCAGCTTAGCATACAGGGTCTGGACTGAAGCTTTCTTT.

V gene TRBV15 combines with J gene TRBJ2-5; 8 bases line up with TRBD2. The junction had 3 bases not matched to a gene; V was cut back by 2 bases and J by 4 bases. The CDR3 sequence is 14 residues long. The germline V gene encodes CDR1 LNHNV and CDR2 YYDKDF (reference sequence). CDR3 amino acids: CATSRSAGVETQYF. CDR3 DNA: TGTGCCACCAGCAGATCAGCGGGAGTAGAGACCCAGTACTTC.

This clonotype was seen only a few times. This chain joins TRBV20-1 and TRBJ1-4; D ambiguous. The CDR3 is 15 amino acids. Trimming stripped 1 base from V and 8 bases from J, with 17 bases between. Germline V CDR1 and CDR2: DFQATT, SNEGSKA (reference sequence). CDR3 amino acids: CSARGPLGVREKLFF. The CDR3 DNA sequence: TGCAGTGCTAGAGGCCCTCTGGGCGTTCGGGAAAAACTGTTTTTT.

In this sample, this clonotype turned up many times. The J gene is TRBJ1-4, the V gene TRBV7-9, with TRBD1 as a possible D gene (5 bases). From germline, CDR1 is SEHNR and CDR2 FQNEAQ (reference sequence). The CDR3 is 15 residues long. V lost 6 bases to trimming and J lost 4 bases, with 15 bases between them. The CDR3 sequence is CASSPDSGHNEKLFF. The CDR3 DNA follows: TGTGCCAGCAGTCCCGACAGCGGTCATAATGAAAAACTGTTTTTT.

In its sample, this clonotype was seen a few times. The genes are TRBV20-1 and TRBJ1-5; D unresolved. The germline CDR1 and CDR2 sequences are DFQATT and SNEGSKA (reference sequence). The CDR3 spans 13 residues. Trimming removed 4 bases from V and 4 bases from J, with 11 bases in between. For the CDR3, the DNA is TGCAGTGCTAATGCAGTGGAAAATCAGCCCCAGCATTTT. Its protein is CSANAVENQPQHF.

The chain combines TRBV6-1 with TRBJ2-1; 9 bases agree with TRBD1. The length of the CDR3 is 18 residues. V was clipped by 0 bases and J by 0 bases; unmatched bases: 6. Germline-derived CDR1 and CDR2 are MNHNS and SASEGT. The CDR3 is CASSEAGQGLGSYNEQFF. DNA for the CDR3: TGTGCCAGCAGTGAAGCGGGACAGGGTTTGGGCTCCTACAATGAGCAGTTCTTC.

This clonotype was counted at least ten times. The J gene is TRBJ1-1, the V gene TRBV7-2, with 7 bases lining up with TRBD1. CDR3 length equals 16 residues. CDR1 SGHTA and CDR2 FQGNSA come from the germline V gene. The junction had 7 bases not matched to a gene; V was cut back by 0 bases and J by 3 bases. The CDR3 nucleotides are TGTGCCAGCAGCTTAGCGGAACAGGGGATCCACACTGAAGCTTTCTTT. Translation gives CASSLAEQGIHTEAFF.

Only a few counts were recorded for this clonotype. The V call is TRBV11-2, the J call TRBJ2-3; TRBD2 is a possible D gene (6 bases). This CDR3 has 14 amino acids. The ends were cut back, 0 bases at V and 8 bases at J, with 12 bases in the middle. CDR1 and CDR2 from the germline V gene are SGHAT and FQNNGV. DNA for the CDR3: TGTGCCAGCAGCTTAGATGGGGGGACTCTTACGCAGTATTTT. It codes for CASSLDGGTLTQYF.

The chain employs TRBV5-5 and TRBJ2-3, with a tentative D call TRBD2 (6 bases). The length of the CDR3 is 15 residues. V shed 4 bases and J shed 0 bases, with 12 bases lying between them. From germline, CDR1 is SGHKS and CDR2 YYEKEE (reference sequence). The CDR3 region is CASSGGDHSTDTQYF. The CDR3 nucleotides read TGTGCCAGCAGCGGCGGGGATCATAGCACAGATACGCAGTATTTT.

This clonotype appeared many times. CDR3 DNA sequence: TGTGCCAGTAGTCCGACAGGTTACGAGCAGTACTTC. Translation gives CASSPTGYEQYF. J is TRBJ2-7 and V is TRBV19; possibly TRBD1 for D (6 bases). There are 12 residues in the CDR3. V lost 5 bases and J 4 bases, leaving 9 bases between the germline ends. Germline CDR1 is LNHDA and CDR2 is SQIVND (reference sequence).

This clonotype came up a few times. The rearrangement links TRBV20-1 to TRBJ2-4; TRBD2 agrees at 7 bases. The CDR3 is made up of 14 amino acids. V dropped 7 bases and J dropped 7; count of bases not matched to a gene: 13. CDR1 and CDR2 from the germline V gene are DFQATT and SNEGSKA (reference sequence). The CDR3 DNA reads TGCAGTGTTCCGGCCCGCGGGAGTAGGAACATTCAGTACTTC. This encodes CSVPARGSRNIQYF.